The 31 T cell receptor beta chains given below trace back to one sample, sequenced in a study of patients and donors after allogeneic stem cell transplantation. TCRdb reanalysed the RT-PCR reads using MiXCR and keeps one entry per CDR3 protein. This table has 920,000 or so distinct CDR3 sequences, more than 15% appearing once. Sequencing was done on a sample of blood, either unsorted or a sorted T cell fraction (not recorded which). The receptors stem from a human donor who was either an allogeneic HSCT recipient or a stem cell or donor lymphocyte infusion donor (not recorded which). It is not recorded whose cells these are; they may come from a transplant donor.

This clonotype appeared a few times. The genes are TRBV4-1 and TRBJ1-2; D is unresolved. CDR3 size: 11 residues. The germline gives CDR1 MGHRA, CDR2 YSYEKL. The V end lost 1 base, the J end lost 7 bases, and 4 bases lay between the germline ends. The CDR3 reads CASSQGAGYTF. CDR3 DNA sequence: TGCGCCAGCAGCCAAGGTGCTGGCTACACCTTC.

The chain links TRBV5-1 to TRBJ2-1; 8 bases agree with TRBD1. This CDR3 region has 16 residues. The V gene's germline CDR1 is SGHRS and CDR2 YFSETQ. Trimming removed 0 bases from V and 5 bases from J; junction bases left unmatched: 7. The CDR3 region has the DNA TGCGCCAGCAGCTTGGGTGGACAGGGAGGACACAATGAGCAGTTCTTC. It yields the protein CASSLGGQGGHNEQFF.

This clonotype was observed a few times. The chain uses TRBV12-3 or TRBV12-4 and TRBJ2-7; TRBD2 is a possible D gene (6 bases). CDR3 length: 13 amino acids. Trimming left V 3 bases short and J 6 bases short, with 12 bases between. Here the CDR3 reads CASSFRGGSEQYF. The CDR3 nucleotides are TGTGCCAGCAGTTTTCGGGGAGGCAGCGAGCAGTACTTC.

The table lists this clonotype with a few counts. V and J are TRBV2 and TRBJ2-3; no clear D. The CDR3 is 13 residues long. V lost 6 bases, J lost 2 bases, and 9 bases lay in between. Germline V lookup: CDR1 SNHLY, CDR2 FYNNEI. CDR3 protein: CASRLAATDTQYF. CDR3 nucleotides: TGTGCCAGCAGGTTGGCGGCCACAGATACGCAGTATTTT.

A word on this clonotype: The junction departs from the called germline gene at one end, perhaps through a read error. The chain uses TRBV6-5 and TRBJ1-6; TRBD1 matches at 8 bases. CDR3 length: 16 residues. CDR1 and CDR2 (germline): MNHEY, SVGAGI. This CDR3 reads CASSNSQGASNSPLHF. CDR3 nucleotides: TGTGCCAGCAGTAACTCCCAGGGGGCGAGTAATTCACCCCTCCACTTT.

About this clonotype: At one boundary the junction diverges from the germline segment, which might be a read error. The chain joins TRBV7-9 to TRBJ1-1, with 7 bases identical to TRBD1. CDR3 size: 13 residues. CDR1 SEHNR and CDR2 FQNEAQ come from the germline V gene (reference sequence). The CDR3 bases are TGTGCCAGCAGCCTAGCGGGACAGTTTGAAGCTTTCTTT. Its protein product is CASSLAGQFEAFF.

This clonotype was counted between two and nine times. The gene calls are TRBV6-5 and TRBJ1-5; the match to TRBD1 covers 7 bases. Per germline, CDR1 MNHEY and CDR2 SVGAGI. V trimming: 0 bases; J trimming: 3 bases; junction bases outside the gene matches: 5. The CDR3 sequence is 16 residues long. The CDR3 spells CASSYSGTALNQPQHF. The CDR3 DNA is TGTGCCAGCAGTTACTCTGGGACAGCGCTCAATCAGCCCCAGCATTTT.

This clonotype showed up many times. The chain carries TRBV12-3 or TRBV12-4 and TRBJ2-1; D remains unclear. This CDR3 region has 15 residues. Trimming took 5 bases from V and 0 from J, leaving 11 bases between them. Written as DNA, the CDR3 is TGTGCCAGCAGTCATGACCCGAGCTCCTACAATGAGCAGTTCTTC. Amino acids: CASSHDPSSYNEQFF.

V and J are TRBV11-3 and TRBJ2-4; 9 positions agree with TRBD2. This CDR3 contains 17 residues. Germline V gives CDR1 SGHNT, CDR2 YENEEA. The trim removed 0 bases at V and 8 bases at J, leaving 11 bases unmatched. CDR3 coding DNA: TGTGCCAGCAGCTTAGATATGACTAGCGGCTACGAGGACATTCAGTACTTC. This codes for CASSLDMTSGYEDIQYF.

The gene calls are TRBV7-2 and TRBJ2-5, with D perhaps matching TRBD2 (6 bases). The V and J ends lost 3 bases and 2 bases respectively, with 10 bases between them. The CDR3 contains 14 residues. The germline V gene encodes CDR1 SGHTA and CDR2 FQGNSA. As DNA, the CDR3 is TGTGCCAGCAGCTTTAAGGGACTTCAAGAGACCCAGTACTTC. Its protein product is CASSFKGLQETQYF. Using reference TRBV7-2 and TRBJ2-5 for the parts outside the CDR3, the full variable domain is GAGVSQSPSNKVTEKGKDVELRCDPISGHTALYWYRQSLGQGLEFLIYFQGNSAPDKSGLPSDRFSAERTGGSVSTLTIQRTQQEDSAVYLCASSFKGLQETQYFGPGTRLLVL.

The rearrangement uses TRBV4-2 and TRBJ2-2; D might be TRBD2 (5 bases). V was shortened by 1 base and J by 5 bases, with 17 bases between the two germline ends. Germline CDR1 reads LGHNA; CDR2 reads YNFKEQ. This CDR3 is built from 17 residues. CDR3 nucleotide sequence: TGTGCCAGCAGCCAAGTCCGGGATGTGTGGGATACCGGGGAGCTGTTTTTT. It yields the protein CASSQVRDVWDTGELFF.

The chain employs TRBV20-1 and TRBJ1-5, with TRBD1 matching 7 bases. Germline CDR1 reads DFQATT; CDR2 reads SNEGSKA (reference sequence). The CDR3 runs 17 residues. J lost 3 bases, V lost 3 bases, and 14 bases had no gene match. CDR3 amino acids: CSASRGRGVNYNQPQHF. The CDR3 DNA reads as TGCAGTGCTAGCCGTGGCAGGGGGGTTAACTACAATCAGCCCCAGCATTTT.

This clonotype was counted between two and nine times. This chain connects TRBV18 to TRBJ2-7; 7 bases agree with TRBD2. With 2 bases clipped from V and 5 bases from J, the junction kept 3 bases outside the gene matches. The CDR3 is 13 amino acids. In germline, CDR1 is KGHSH, CDR2 LQKENI. CDR3 region: CASSPRAGDEQYF. The CDR3 nucleotides read TGTGCCAGCTCACCAAGGGCGGGGGACGAGCAGTACTTC.

This clonotype was observed a few times. Here the CDR3 DNA reads TGTGCCACCAGCAGAGGGGGCAGGGACTACGAGCAGTACTTC. Its translation: CATSRGGRDYEQYF. The chain recombines TRBV15 with TRBJ2-7, with a weak D call TRBD1 (5 bases). CDR3 length equals 14 residues. CDR1 is LNHNV, CDR2 YYDKDF, per germline (reference sequence). The V gene lost 1 base and the J gene lost 3 bases, with 10 bases spanning the gap.

This clonotype showed up many times. The chain uses TRBV20-1 and TRBJ2-7, with TRBD1 as a possible D gene (6 bases). Germline V gene lookup returns CDR1 DFQATT and CDR2 SNEGSKA (reference sequence). V was shortened by 3 bases and J by 2 bases, with 17 bases between the two germline ends. The CDR3 has 15 amino acids. The CDR3 sequence is CSARDLWGRAYEQYF. CDR3 nucleotide sequence: TGCAGTGCTAGGGACCTTTGGGGGCGGGCCTACGAGCAGTACTTC.

The chain carries TRBV24-1 and TRBJ2-3, with D hard to call. CDR1 is KGHDR, CDR2 SFDVKD, per germline. This CDR3 spans 11 amino acids. The V gene lost 5 bases and the J gene lost 5 bases, with 4 bases spanning the gap. Written as DNA, the CDR3 is TGTGCCACCAGTGGGGGAGATACGCAGTATTTT. Its translation: CATSGGDTQYF.

This clonotype occurred a few times. V gene TRBV11-2 combines with J gene TRBJ2-1; 13 bases are shared with TRBD2. After removal of 5 bases from V and 0 bases from J, the junction contained 7 bases not matched to a gene. There are 18 residues in the CDR3. Germline V lookup: CDR1 SGHAT, CDR2 FQNNGV. CDR3 nucleotides: TGTGCCAGCAGCGGACTAGCGGGGGCCCTACCCTCCTACAATGAGCAGTTCTTC. Translating gives CASSGLAGALPSYNEQFF.

This clonotype was seen a single time. The chain has TRBV7-9 and TRBJ2-2, with TRBD2 matching 8 bases. Trimming cost V 1 base and J 6 bases; bases outside gene matches: 7. This CDR3 contains 16 residues. The germline V gene encodes CDR1 SEHNR and CDR2 FQNEAQ (reference sequence). The CDR3 region is CASSLDGSGKSGELFF. The CDR3 DNA sequence: TGTGCCAGCAGCTTAGACGGTAGCGGGAAATCCGGGGAGCTGTTTTTT.

The chain has TRBV12-3 or TRBV12-4 and TRBJ1-2; 7 bases map to TRBD1. CDR3 length: 16 amino acids. Trimming at V came to 4 bases and at J to 5 bases, leaving 13 bases not matched to a gene. CDR3: CASSSGQLYNLYGYTF. The DNA for the CDR3 is TGTGCCAGCAGTTCGGGACAGCTCTACAACCTTTATGGCTACACCTTC.

The chain links TRBV9 to TRBJ2-3; maybe TRBD1 (6 bases). Trimming stripped 4 bases from V and 0 bases from J, with 12 bases between. The CDR3 length is 15 residues. Germline V CDR1 and CDR2: SGDLS, YYNGEE. CDR3 loop: CASSSGQPSTDTQYF. The CDR3, as DNA: TGTGCCAGCAGCTCCGGACAGCCTAGCACAGATACGCAGTATTTT.

This clonotype was found a few times. This chain connects TRBV20-1 to TRBJ2-7; TRBD2 is a possible D gene (5 bases). Germline V lookup: CDR1 DFQATT, CDR2 SNEGSKA (reference sequence). V was cut by 3 bases and J by 1 base, with 10 bases left in between. The CDR3 sequence is 13 residues long. Written as DNA, the CDR3 is TGCAGTGCTAGTTACCGAGGGTCCTACGAGCAGTACTTC. The encoded protein is CSASYRGSYEQYF.

This clonotype was seen a handful of times. This chain connects TRBV30 to TRBJ2-2; TRBD1 is a possible D gene (6 bases). The ends were cut back, 6 bases at V and 2 bases at J, with 13 bases in the middle. The CDR3 has 14 residues. The germline V gene encodes CDR1 GTSNPN and CDR2 SVGIG (reference sequence). CDR3 DNA: TGTGCCTGCGGACAGCTAATAAACACCGGGGAGCTGTTTTTT. It specifies CACGQLINTGELFF.

Notes on this clonotype: A junction end diverges from the germline sequence, so it may reflect a read error. The V and J genes are TRBV7-2 and TRBJ1-1; D is undetermined. CDR1 is SGHTA and CDR2 is FQGNSA in the germline V gene. The CDR3 runs to 11 residues. Here the CDR3 DNA reads TGTGCCAGCAGCCTAGGGCGGGAAGCTTCCTTT. Translated: CASSLGREASF.

The chain joins TRBV5-1 to TRBJ1-1; D ambiguous. CDR1 is SGHRS, CDR2 YFSETQ, per germline. There are 15 residues in the CDR3. The V end was cut by 4 bases, the J end by 5 bases, with 18 bases between. The CDR3 DNA reads TGCGCCAGCAGCATGGATGTGATGGTTGGGACTGAAGCTTTCTTT. This encodes CASSMDVMVGTEAFF. Full variable domain (rest looked up from reference TRBV5-1 and TRBJ1-1): KAGVTQTPRYLIKTRGQQVTLSCSPISGHRSVSWYQQTPGQGLQFLFEYFSETQRNKGNFPGRFSGRQFSNSRSEMNVSTLELGDSALYLCASSMDVMVGTEAFFGQGTRLTVV.

The chain combines TRBV5-6 with TRBJ2-1; tentatively, D is TRBD1 (6 bases). CDR1 SGHDT and CDR2 YYEEEE come from the germline V gene. This CDR3 contains 16 residues. The V gene lost 1 base and the J gene lost 3 bases, with 14 bases spanning the gap. The CDR3 DNA reads as TGTGCCAGCAGCTTGACGCTTGGGGGCTTCTACAATGAGCAGTTCTTC. Translated: CASSLTLGGFYNEQFF.

The rearrangement uses TRBV27 and TRBJ1-2; no firm D call. CDR1 is MNHEY, CDR2 SMNVEV, per germline (reference sequence). V was clipped by 0 bases and J by 4 bases, with 12 bases between them. This CDR3 has 15 residues. CDR3 sequence: CASSLSGTRFYGYTF. The CDR3 nucleotides are TGTGCCAGCAGTTTATCGGGCACCCGCTTCTATGGCTACACCTTC.

This clonotype was seen at least ten times. This rearrangement joins TRBV29-1 to TRBJ1-4; maybe TRBD1 (6 bases). This CDR3 comprises 12 residues. V shed 4 bases and J shed 6 bases, with 9 bases lying between them. In germline, CDR1 is SQVTM, CDR2 ANQGSEA. The CDR3 sequence: CSVAGADEKLFF. The CDR3 DNA sequence: TGCAGCGTTGCAGGGGCCGATGAAAAACTGTTTTTT.

The V call is TRBV28, the J call TRBJ2-7; D remains unclear. The V gene's germline CDR1 is MDHEN and CDR2 SYDVKM. The CDR3 loop spans 16 amino acids. The V end was cut by 6 bases, the J end by 4 bases, with 22 bases between. The CDR3 here is CASSPPGQLWEYEQYF. The DNA of the CDR3 is TGTGCCAGCAGCCCCCCTGGGCAACTGTGGGAATACGAGCAGTACTTC.

This clonotype was seen repeatedly, ten times or more. The chain carries TRBV15 and TRBJ2-1; D is possibly TRBD2 (6 bases). V gave up 0 bases and J gave up 1 base, with 13 bases separating them. Germline assignment: CDR1 LNHNV and CDR2 YYDKDF (reference sequence). The CDR3 runs to 17 residues. The chain's CDR3 is CATSRDLAGRSYNEQFF. CDR3 bases: TGTGCCACCAGCAGAGATCTGGCGGGGCGGTCCTACAATGAGCAGTTCTTC.

This clonotype has more than one count but fewer than ten. This chain connects TRBV12-3 or TRBV12-4 to TRBJ1-4; tentatively, D is TRBD1 (5 bases). The CDR3 consists of 15 residues. Trimming shortened V by 5 bases and J by 3 bases, and 13 bases separated the two germline ends. CDR3 in DNA: TGTGCCAGCAGTCCTCAGGGTTTGGCTAATGAAAAACTGTTTTTT. It yields the protein CASSPQGLANEKLFF.

This clonotype appeared a few times. This chain joins TRBV5-1 and TRBJ1-2; 8 bases are shared with TRBD1. The CDR3 sequence is 14 residues long. The V gene's germline CDR1 is SGHRS and CDR2 YFSETQ. V lost 8 bases and J lost 2; bases outside the gene matches: 8. CDR3 sequence reads: CARWGAGGNYGYTF. The CDR3 region has the DNA TGCGCCAGGTGGGGTGCAGGGGGCAACTATGGCTACACCTTC. The full variable domain, rest sourced from reference TRBV5-1 and TRBJ1-2, is KAGVTQTPRYLIKTRGQQVTLSCSPISGHRSVSWYQQTPGQGLQFLFEYFSETQRNKGNFPGRFSGRQFSNSRSEMNVSTLELGDSALYLCARWGAGGNYGYTFGSGTRLTVV.